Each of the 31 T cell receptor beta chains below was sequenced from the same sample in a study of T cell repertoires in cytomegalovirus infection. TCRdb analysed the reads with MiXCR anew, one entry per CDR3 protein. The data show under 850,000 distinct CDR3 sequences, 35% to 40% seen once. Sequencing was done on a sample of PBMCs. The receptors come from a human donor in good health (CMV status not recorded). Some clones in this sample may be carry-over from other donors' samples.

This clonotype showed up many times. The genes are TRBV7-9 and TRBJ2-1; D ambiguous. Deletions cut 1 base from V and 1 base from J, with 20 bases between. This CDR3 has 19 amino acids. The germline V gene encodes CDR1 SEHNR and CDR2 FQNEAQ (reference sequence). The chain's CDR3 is CASSLGTLVSYQSYNEQFF. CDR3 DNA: TGTGCCAGCAGCTTAGGAACTTTGGTGTCTTACCAGTCCTACAATGAGCAGTTCTTC.

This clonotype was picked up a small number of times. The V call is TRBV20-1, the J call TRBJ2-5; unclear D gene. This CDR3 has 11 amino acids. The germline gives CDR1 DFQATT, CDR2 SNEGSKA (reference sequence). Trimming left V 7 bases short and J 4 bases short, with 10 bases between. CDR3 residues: CSGGTGETQYF. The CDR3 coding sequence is TGCAGTGGGGGTACGGGAGAGACCCAGTACTTC.

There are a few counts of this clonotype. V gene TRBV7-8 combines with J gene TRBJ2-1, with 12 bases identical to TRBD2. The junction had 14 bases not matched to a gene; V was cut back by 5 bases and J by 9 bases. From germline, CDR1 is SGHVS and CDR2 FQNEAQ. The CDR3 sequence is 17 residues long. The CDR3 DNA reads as TGTGCCAGCAGCCTACAGGGGGCTAGCGGGGGGGGGAGTGAGCAGTTCTTC. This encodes CASSLQGASGGGSEQFF.

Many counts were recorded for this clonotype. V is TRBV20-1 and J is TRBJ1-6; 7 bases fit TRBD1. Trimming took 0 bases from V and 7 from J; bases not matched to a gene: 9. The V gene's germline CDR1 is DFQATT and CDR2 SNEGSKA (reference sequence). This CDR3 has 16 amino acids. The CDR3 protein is CSARDLFGTDNSPLHF. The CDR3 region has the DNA TGCAGTGCTAGAGATCTGTTCGGGACAGACAATTCACCCCTCCACTTT.

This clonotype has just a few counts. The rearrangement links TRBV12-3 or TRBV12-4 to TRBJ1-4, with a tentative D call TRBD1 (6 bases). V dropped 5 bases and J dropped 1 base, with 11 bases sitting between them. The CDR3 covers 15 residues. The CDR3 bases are TGTGCCAGCAGTGCCCAGACAGGAACTAATGAAAAACTGTTTTTT. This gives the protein CASSAQTGTNEKLFF.

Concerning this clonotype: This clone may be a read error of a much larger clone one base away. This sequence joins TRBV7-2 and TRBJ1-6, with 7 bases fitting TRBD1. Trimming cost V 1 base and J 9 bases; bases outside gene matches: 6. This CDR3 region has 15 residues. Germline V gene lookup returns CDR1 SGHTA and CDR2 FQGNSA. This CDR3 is CASSLVTGLGSPLHF. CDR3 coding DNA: TGTGCCAGCAGCTTAGTGACAGGGTTGGGTTCACCCCTCCACTTT. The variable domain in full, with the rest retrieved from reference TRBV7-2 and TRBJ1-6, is GAGVSQSPSNKVTEKGKDVELRCDPISGHTALYWYRQSLGQGLEFLIYFQGNSAPDKSGLPSDRFSAERTGGSVSTLTIQRTQQEDSAVYLCASSLVTGLGSPLHFGNGTRLTVT.

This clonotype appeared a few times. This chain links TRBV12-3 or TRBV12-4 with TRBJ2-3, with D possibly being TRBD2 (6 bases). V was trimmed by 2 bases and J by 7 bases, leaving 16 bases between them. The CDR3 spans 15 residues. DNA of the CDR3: TGTGCCAGCAGTTTAACCGGGACTGATGCTCATACGCAGTATTTT. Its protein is CASSLTGTDAHTQYF.

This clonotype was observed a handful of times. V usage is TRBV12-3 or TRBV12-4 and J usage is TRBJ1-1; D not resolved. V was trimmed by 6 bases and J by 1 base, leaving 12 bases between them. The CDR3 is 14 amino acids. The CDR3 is CASRGKGGNTEAFF. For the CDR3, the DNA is TGTGCCAGCAGGGGGAAGGGTGGGAACACTGAAGCTTTCTTT.

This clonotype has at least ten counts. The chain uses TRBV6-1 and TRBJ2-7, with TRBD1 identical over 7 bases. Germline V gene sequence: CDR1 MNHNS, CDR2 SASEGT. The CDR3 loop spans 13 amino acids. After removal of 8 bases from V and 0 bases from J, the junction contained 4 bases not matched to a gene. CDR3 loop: CASRDRYSYEQYF. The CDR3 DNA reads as TGTGCCAGCCGGGACAGATACTCCTACGAGCAGTACTTC.

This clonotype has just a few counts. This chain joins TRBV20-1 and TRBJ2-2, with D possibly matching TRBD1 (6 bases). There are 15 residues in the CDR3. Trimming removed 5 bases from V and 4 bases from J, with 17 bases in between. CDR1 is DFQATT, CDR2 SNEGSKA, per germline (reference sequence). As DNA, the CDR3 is TGCAGTGCTGGACAGTACGACTCGGCCACCGGGGAGCTGTTTTTT. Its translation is CSAGQYDSATGELFF.

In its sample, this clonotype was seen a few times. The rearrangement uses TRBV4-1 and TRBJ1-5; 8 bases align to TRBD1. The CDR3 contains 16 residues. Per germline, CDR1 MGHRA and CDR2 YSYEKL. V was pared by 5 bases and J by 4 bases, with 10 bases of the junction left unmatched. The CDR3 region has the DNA TGCGCCAGCAGCACCGAAACGGGACAGGTAAATCAGCCCCAGCATTTT. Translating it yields CASSTETGQVNQPQHF.

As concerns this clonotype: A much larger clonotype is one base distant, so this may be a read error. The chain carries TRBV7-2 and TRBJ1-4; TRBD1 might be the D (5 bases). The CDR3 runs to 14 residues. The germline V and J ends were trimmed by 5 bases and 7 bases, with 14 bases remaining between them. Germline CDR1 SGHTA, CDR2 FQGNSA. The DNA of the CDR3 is TGTGCCAGCAGCCGACCCGGGACCGTTGAAAAACTGTTTTTT. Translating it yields CASSRPGTVEKLFF. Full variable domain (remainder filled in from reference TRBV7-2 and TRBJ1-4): GAGVSQSPSNKVTEKGKDVELRCDPISGHTALYWYRQSLGQGLEFLIYFQGNSAPDKSGLPSDRFSAERTGGSVSTLTIQRTQQEDSAVYLCASSRPGTVEKLFFGSGTQLSVL.

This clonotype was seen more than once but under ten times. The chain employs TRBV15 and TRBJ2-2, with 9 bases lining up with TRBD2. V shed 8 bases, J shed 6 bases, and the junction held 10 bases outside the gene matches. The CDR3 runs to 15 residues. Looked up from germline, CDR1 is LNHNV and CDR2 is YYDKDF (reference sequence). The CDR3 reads CATSWREGPPGELFF. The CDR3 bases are TGTGCCACCTCCTGGCGGGAGGGTCCCCCCGGGGAGCTGTTTTTT.

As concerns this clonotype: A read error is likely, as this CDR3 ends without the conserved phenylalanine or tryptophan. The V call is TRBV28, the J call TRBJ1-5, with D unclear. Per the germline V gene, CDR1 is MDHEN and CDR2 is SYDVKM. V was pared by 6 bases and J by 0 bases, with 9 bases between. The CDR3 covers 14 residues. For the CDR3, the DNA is TGTGCCAGCAGCAGGTATCATAGCAATCAGCCCCAGCATTTG. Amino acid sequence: CASSRYHSNQPQHL.

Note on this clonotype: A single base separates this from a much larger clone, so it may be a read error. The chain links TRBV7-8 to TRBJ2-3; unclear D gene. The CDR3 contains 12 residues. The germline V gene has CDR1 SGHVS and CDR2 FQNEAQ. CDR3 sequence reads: CSSSLVVDTQYF. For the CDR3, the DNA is TGTTCCAGCAGCTTAGTTGTAGATACGCAGTATTTT.

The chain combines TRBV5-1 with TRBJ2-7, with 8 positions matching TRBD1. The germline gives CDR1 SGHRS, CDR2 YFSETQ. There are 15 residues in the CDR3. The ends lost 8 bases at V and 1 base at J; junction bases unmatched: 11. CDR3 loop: CASNQGAISSYEQYF. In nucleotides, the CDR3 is TGCGCCAGTAATCAGGGGGCCATCTCTTCCTACGAGCAGTACTTC.

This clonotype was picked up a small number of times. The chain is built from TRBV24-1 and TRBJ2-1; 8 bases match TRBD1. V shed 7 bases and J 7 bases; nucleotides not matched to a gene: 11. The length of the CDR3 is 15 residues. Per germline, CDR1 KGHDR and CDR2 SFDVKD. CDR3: CATSPRGPQENEQFF. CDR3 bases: TGTGCCACCAGCCCCAGGGGGCCCCAGGAGAATGAGCAGTTCTTC.

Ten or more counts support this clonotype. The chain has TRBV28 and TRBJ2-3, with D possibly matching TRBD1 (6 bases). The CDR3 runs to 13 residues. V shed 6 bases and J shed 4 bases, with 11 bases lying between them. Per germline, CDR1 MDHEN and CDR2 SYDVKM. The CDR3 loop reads CASSRTGPDTQYF. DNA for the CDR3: TGTGCCAGCAGCCGAACAGGGCCAGATACGCAGTATTTT. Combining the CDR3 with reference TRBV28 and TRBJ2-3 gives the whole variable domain DVKVTQSSRYLVKRTGEKVFLECVQDMDHENMFWYRQDPGLGLRLIYFSYDVKMKEKGDIPEGYSVSREKKERFSLILESASTNQTSMYLCASSRTGPDTQYFGPGTRLTVL.

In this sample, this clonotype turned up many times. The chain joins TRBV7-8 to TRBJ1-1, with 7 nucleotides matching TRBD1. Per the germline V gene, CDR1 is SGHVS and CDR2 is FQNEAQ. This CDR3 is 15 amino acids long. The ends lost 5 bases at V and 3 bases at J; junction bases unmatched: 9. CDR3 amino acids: CASSPVTGVDTEAFF. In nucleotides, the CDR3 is TGTGCCAGCAGCCCCGTAACAGGGGTGGACACTGAAGCTTTCTTT.

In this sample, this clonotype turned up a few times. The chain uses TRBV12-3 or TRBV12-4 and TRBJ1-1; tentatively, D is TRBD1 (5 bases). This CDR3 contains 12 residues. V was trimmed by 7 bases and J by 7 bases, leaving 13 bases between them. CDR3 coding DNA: TGTGCCAGCATCAGAAAGGGGATTGAAGCTTTCTTT. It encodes CASIRKGIEAFF.

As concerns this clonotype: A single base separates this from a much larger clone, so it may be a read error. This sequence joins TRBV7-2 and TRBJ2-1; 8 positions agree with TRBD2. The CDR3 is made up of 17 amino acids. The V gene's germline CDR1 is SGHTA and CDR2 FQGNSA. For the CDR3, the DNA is TGTGCCAGCAGCCCAAATAGCGGGAAAGCCTCCTACAATGAGCCGTTCTTC. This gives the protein CASSPNSGKASYNEPFF.

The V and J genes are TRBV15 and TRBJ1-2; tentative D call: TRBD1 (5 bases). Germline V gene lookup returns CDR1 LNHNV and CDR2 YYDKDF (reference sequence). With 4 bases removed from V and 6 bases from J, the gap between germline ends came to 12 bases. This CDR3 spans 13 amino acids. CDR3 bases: TGTGCCACCAGCATCCGAAGGGGAGATGGCTACACCTTC. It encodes CATSIRRGDGYTF. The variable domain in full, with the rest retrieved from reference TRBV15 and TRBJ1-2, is DAMVIQNPRYQVTQFGKPVTLSCSQTLNHNVMYWYQQKSSQAPKLLFHYYDKDFNNEADTPDNFQSRRPNTSFCFLDIRSPGLGDTAMYLCATSIRRGDGYTFGSGTRLTVV.

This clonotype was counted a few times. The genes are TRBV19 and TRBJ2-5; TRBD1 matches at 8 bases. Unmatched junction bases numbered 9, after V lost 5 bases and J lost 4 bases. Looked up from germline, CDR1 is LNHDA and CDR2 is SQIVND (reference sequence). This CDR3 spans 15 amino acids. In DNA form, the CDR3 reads TGTGCCAGTAGTTGGGGACAGGCGGATCGAGAGACCCAGTACTTC. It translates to CASSWGQADRETQYF.

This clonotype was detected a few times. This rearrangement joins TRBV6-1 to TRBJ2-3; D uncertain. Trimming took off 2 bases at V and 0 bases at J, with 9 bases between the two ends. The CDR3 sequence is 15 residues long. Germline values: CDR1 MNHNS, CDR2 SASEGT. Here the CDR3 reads CASSELTDSTDTQYF. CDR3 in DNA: TGTGCCAGCAGTGAATTGACGGATAGCACAGATACGCAGTATTTT.

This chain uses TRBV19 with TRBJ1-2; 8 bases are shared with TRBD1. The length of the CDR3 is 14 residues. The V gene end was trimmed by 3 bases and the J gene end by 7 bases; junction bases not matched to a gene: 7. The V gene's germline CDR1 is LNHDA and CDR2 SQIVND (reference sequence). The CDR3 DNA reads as TGTGCCAGTAGTATCAGGGACAGGACGGCTGGCTACACCTTC. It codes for CASSIRDRTAGYTF.

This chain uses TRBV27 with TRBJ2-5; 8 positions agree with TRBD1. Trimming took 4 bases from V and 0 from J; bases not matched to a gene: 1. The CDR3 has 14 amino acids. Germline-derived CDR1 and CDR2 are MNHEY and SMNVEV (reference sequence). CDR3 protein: CASSYRGYQETQYF. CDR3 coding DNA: TGTGCCAGCAGTTACAGGGGGTACCAAGAGACCCAGTACTTC.

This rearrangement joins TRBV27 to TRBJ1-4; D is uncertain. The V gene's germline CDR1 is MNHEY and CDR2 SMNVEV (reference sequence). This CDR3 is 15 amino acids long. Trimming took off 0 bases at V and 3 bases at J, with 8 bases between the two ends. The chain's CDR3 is CASSLSRAANEKLFF. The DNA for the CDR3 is TGTGCCAGCAGTTTATCCCGGGCGGCTAATGAAAAACTGTTTTTT.

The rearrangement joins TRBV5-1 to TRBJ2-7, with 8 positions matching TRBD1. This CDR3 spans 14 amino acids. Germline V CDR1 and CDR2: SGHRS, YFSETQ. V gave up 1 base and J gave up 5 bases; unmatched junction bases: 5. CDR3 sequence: CASSLTGQADEQYF. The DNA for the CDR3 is TGCGCCAGCAGCTTGACGGGACAGGCGGACGAGCAGTACTTC.

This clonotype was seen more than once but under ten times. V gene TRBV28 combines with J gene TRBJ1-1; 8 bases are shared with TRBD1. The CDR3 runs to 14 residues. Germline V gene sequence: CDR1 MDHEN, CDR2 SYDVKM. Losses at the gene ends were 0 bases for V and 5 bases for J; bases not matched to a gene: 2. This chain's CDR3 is CASSLWTGETEAFF. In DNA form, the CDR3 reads TGTGCCAGCAGTTTATGGACAGGGGAAACTGAAGCTTTCTTT.

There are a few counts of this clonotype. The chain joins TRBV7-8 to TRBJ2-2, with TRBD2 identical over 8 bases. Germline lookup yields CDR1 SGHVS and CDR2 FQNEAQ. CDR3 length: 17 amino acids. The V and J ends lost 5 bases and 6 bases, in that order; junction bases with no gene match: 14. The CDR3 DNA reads TGTGCCAGCAGCCCGCCAAGGGGCGGGGGGTTCGCCGGGGAGCTGTTTTTT. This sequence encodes CASSPPRGGGFAGELFF.

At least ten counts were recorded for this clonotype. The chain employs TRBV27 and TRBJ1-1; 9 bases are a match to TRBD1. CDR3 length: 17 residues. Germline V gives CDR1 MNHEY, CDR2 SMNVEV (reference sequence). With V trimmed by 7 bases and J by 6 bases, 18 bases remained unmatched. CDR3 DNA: TGTGCCAGCATCTCCCCCGGGGCTGACAGGGGGGATGCTGAAGCTTTCTTT. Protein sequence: CASISPGADRGDAEAFF.